The source of this T cell receptor (beta chain) is a study of blood T cell repertoires in COVID-19. Germline CDR1 reads MDHEN; CDR2 reads SYDVKM. The V gene lost 6 bases and the J gene lost 6 bases, with 19 bases spanning the gap. The CDR3 length is 15 residues. Generated by immunoSEQ multiplex PCR, the TCRdb table keeps only in-frame clones and is missing some. The sample shows fewer than 400,000 clones, around 83% of them seen only once. Specimen: peripheral blood. The source is a man aged 25 to 40 with active or convalescent COVID-19. V is TRBV28 and J is TRBJ2-3; D is perhaps TRBD2 (6 bases). CDR3: CASRAGTLRGDTQYF. In nucleotides, the CDR3 is TGTGCCAGCAGAGCCGGGACTCTACGTGGGGATACGCAGTATTTT.